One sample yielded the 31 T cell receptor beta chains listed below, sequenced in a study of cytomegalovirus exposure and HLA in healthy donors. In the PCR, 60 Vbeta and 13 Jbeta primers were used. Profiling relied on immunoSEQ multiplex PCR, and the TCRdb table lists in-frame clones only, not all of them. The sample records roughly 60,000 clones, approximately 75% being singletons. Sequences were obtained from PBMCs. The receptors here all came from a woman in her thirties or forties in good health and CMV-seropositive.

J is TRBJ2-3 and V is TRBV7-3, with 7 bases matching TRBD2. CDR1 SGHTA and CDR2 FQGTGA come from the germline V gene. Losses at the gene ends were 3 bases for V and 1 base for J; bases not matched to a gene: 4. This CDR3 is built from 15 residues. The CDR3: CASSFGTIGTDTQYF. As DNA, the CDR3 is TGTGCCAGCAGCTTCGGGACTATCGGCACAGATACGCAGTATTTT.

The CDR3: CASSPLGGAVDTQYF. DNA for the CDR3: TGTGCCAGCAGCCCGCTGGGGGGGGCGGTTGATACGCAGTATTTT. The gene calls are TRBV5-4 and TRBJ2-3; D may be TRBD2 (7 bases). The CDR3 length is 15 residues. V was shortened by 4 bases and J by 6 bases, with 18 bases between the two germline ends. The germline CDR1 and CDR2 sequences are SGHNT and YYREEE (reference sequence).

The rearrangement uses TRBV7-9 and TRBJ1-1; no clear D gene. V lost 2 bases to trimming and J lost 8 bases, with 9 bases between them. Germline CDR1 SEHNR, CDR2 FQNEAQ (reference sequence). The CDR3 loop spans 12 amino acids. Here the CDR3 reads CASSLTRVEAFF. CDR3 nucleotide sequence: TGTGCCAGCAGCTTAACTCGGGTAGAAGCTTTCTTT.

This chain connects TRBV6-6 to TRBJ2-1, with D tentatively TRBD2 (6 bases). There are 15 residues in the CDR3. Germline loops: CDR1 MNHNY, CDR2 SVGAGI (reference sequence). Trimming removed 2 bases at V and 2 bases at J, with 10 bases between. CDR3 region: CASSYHGGTYNEQFF. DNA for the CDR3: TGTGCCAGCAGTTACCACGGCGGGACCTACAATGAGCAGTTCTTC.

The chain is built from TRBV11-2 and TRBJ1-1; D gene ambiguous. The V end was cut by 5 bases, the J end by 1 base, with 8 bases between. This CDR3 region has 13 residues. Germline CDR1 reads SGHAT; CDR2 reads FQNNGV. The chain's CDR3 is CASSPRENTEAFF. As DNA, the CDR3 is TGTGCCAGCAGCCCCCGGGAGAACACTGAAGCTTTCTTT. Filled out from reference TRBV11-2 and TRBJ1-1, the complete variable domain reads EAGVAQSPRYKIIEKRQSVAFWCNPISGHATLYWYQQILGQGPKLLIQFQNNGVVDDSQLPKDRFSAERLKGVDSTLKIQPAKLEDSAVYLCASSPRENTEAFFGQGTRLTVV.

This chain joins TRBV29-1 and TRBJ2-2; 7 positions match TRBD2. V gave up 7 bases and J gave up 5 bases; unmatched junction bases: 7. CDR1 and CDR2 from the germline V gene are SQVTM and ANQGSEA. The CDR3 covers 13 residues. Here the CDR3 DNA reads TGCAGCGCCCAGAGGGAGGGGACCGGGGAGCTGTTTTTT. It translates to CSAQREGTGELFF.

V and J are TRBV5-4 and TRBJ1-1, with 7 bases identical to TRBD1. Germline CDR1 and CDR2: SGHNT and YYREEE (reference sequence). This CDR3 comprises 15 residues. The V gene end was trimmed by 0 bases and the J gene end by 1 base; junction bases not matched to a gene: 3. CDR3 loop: CASSLGGGRNTEAFF. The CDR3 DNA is TGTGCCAGCAGCTTGGGAGGGGGCAGGAACACTGAAGCTTTCTTT.

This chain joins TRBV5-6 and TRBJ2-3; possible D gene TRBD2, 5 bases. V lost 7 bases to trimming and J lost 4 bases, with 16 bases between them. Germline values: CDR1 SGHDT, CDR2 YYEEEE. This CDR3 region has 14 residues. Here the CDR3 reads CASGSTGFADTQYF. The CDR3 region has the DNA TGTGCCAGCGGGTCGACGGGGTTTGCAGATACGCAGTATTTT.

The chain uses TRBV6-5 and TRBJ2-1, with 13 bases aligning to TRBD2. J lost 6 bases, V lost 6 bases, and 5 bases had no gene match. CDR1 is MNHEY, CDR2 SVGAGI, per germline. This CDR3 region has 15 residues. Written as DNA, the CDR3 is TGTGCCAGCAGAACGGGACTAGCGGGGACCAATGAGCAGTTCTTC. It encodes CASRTGLAGTNEQFF.

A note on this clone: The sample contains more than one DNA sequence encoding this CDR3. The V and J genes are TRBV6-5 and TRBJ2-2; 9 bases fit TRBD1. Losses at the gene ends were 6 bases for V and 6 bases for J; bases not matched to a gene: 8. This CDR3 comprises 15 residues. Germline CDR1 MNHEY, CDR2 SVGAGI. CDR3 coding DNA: TGTGCCAGCAGACCGGGACAGGGCCCATCCGGGGAGCTGTTTTTT. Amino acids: CASRPGQGPSGELFF.

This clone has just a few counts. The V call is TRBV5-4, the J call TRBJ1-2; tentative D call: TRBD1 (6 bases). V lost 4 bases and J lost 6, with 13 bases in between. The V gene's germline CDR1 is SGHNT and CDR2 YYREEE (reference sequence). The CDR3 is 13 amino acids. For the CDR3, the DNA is TGTGCCAGCAGCCCCAGGGGTATGAATGGCTACACCTTC. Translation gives CASSPRGMNGYTF.

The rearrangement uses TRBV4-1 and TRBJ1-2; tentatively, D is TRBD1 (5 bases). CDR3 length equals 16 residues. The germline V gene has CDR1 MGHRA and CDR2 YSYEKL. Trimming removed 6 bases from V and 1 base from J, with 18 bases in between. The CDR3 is CASRPTYGTINYGYTF. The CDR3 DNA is TGCGCCAGCAGGCCTACCTACGGGACTATTAACTATGGCTACACCTTC.

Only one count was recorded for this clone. The CDR3 sequence: CASSTRMRQSPTDTQYF. The CDR3 DNA follows: TGCGCCAGCAGCACCAGAATGCGACAGAGTCCCACAGATACGCAGTATTTT. V usage is TRBV5-1 and J usage is TRBJ2-3, with D possibly TRBD1 on 5 matching bases. Trimming took 4 bases from V and 2 from J, leaving 20 bases between them. The CDR3 spans 17 residues. Per germline, CDR1 SGHRS and CDR2 YFSETQ.

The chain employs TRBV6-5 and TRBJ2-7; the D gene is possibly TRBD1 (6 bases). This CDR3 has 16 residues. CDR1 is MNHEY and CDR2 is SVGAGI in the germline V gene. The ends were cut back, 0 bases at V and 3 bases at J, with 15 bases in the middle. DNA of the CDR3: TGTGCCAGCAGTTACTCGAGGGTCAGGGGAATCTACGAGCAGTACTTC. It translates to CASSYSRVRGIYEQYF.

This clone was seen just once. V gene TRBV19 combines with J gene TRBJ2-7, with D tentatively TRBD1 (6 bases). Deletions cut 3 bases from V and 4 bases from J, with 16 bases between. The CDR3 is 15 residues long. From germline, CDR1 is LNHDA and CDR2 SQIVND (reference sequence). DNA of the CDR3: TGTGCCAGTAGTATTGGCGGCAGGGGCTTTTACGAGCAGTACTTC. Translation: CASSIGGRGFYEQYF.

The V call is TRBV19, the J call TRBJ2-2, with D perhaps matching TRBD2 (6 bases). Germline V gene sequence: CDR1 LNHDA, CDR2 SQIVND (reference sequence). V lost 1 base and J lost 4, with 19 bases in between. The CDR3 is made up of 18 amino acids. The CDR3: CASSIGGGTPQLTGELFF. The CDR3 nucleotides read TGTGCCAGTAGTATAGGAGGAGGGACTCCACAACTCACCGGGGAGCTGTTTTTT.

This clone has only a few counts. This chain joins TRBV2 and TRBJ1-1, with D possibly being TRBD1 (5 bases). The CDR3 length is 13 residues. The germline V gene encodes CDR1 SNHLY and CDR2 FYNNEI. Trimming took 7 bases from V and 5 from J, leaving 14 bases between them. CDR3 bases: TGTGCCAGCAATGCGGGGGGAGGGACTGAAGCTTTCTTT. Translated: CASNAGGGTEAFF.

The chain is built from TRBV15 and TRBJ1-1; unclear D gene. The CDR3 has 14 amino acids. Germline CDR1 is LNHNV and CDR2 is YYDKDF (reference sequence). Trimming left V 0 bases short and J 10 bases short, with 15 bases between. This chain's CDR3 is CATSRDSRREVAFF. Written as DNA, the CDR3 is TGTGCCACCAGCAGAGACTCAAGGCGGGAGGTAGCTTTCTTT.

CDR3 amino acids: CASSLWAGARGYTF. The CDR3 nucleotides read TGTGCCAGCAGCTTGTGGGCAGGGGCCCGTGGCTACACCTTC. This rearrangement joins TRBV5-4 to TRBJ1-2, with D possibly TRBD1 on 6 matching bases. V was trimmed by 1 base and J by 7 bases, leaving 14 bases between them. In germline, CDR1 is SGHNT, CDR2 YYREEE (reference sequence). CDR3 length equals 14 residues. Full variable domain (remainder filled in from reference TRBV5-4 and TRBJ1-2): ETGVTQSPTHLIKTRGQQVTLRCSSQSGHNTVSWYQQALGQGPQFIFQYYREEENGRGNFPPRFSGLQFPNYSSELNVNALELDDSALYLCASSLWAGARGYTFGSGTRLTVV.

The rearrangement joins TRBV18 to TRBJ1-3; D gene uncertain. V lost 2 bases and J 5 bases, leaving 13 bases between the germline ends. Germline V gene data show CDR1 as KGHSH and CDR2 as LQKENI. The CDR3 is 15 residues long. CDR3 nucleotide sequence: TGTGCCAGCTCACCAGCGACATCGGCCAGAAACACCATATATTTT. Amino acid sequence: CASSPATSARNTIYF. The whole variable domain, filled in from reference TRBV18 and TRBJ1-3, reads NAGVMQNPRHLVRRRGQEARLRCSPMKGHSHVYWYRQLPEEGLKFMVYLQKENIIDESGMPKERFSAEFPKEGPSILRIQQVVRGDSAAYFCASSPATSARNTIYFGEGSWLTVV.

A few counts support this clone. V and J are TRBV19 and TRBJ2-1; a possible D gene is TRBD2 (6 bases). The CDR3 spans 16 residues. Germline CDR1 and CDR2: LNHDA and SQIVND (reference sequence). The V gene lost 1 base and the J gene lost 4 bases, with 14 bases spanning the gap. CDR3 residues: CASSIVGTPPYNEQFF. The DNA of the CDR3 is TGTGCCAGTAGTATAGTGGGGACTCCCCCATACAATGAGCAGTTCTTC.

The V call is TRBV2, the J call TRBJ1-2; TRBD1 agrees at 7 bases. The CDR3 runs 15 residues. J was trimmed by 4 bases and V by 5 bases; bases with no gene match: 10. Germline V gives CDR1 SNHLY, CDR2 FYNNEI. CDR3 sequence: CASSTRQGLTYGYTF. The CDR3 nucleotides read TGTGCCAGCAGTACCAGACAGGGCCTGACCTATGGCTACACCTTC.

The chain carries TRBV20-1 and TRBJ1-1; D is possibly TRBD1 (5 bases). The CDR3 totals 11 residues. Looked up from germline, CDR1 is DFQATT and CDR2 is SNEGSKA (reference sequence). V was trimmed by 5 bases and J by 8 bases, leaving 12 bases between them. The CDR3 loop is CSAAGFEEAFF. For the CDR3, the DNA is TGCAGTGCTGCAGGGTTTGAGGAAGCTTTCTTT.

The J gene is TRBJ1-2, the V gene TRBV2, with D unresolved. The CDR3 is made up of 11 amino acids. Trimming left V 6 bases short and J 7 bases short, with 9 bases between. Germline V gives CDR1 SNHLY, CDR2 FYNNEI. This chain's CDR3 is CASSRGVGYTF. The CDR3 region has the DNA TGTGCCAGCAGCCGCGGAGTTGGCTACACCTTC.

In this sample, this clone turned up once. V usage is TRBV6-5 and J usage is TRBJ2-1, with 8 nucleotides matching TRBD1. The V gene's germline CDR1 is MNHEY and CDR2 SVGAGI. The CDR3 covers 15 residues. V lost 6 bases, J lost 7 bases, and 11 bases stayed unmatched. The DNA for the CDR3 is TGTGCCAGCAGCTCAGACAGGGGAAGGAATAATGAGCAGTTCTTC. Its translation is CASSSDRGRNNEQFF.

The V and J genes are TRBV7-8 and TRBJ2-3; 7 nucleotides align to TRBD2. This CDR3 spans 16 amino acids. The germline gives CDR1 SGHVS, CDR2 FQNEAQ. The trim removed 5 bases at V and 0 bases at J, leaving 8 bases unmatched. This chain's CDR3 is CASSPRSSGSTDTQYF. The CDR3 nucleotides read TGTGCCAGCAGCCCCCGGAGTAGCGGGAGCACAGATACGCAGTATTTT.

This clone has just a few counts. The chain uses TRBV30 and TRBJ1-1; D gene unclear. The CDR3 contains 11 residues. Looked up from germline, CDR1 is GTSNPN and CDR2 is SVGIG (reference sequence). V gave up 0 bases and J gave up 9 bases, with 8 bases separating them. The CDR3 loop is CAWSVGVQAFF. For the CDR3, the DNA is TGTGCCTGGAGTGTCGGGGTTCAAGCTTTCTTT.

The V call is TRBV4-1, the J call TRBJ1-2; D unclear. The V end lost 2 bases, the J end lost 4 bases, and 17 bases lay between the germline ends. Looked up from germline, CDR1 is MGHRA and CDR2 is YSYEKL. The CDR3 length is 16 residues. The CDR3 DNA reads TGCGCCAGCAGCCAATGGGTGGCGGGCTCCTTCTATGGCTACACCTTC. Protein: CASSQWVAGSFYGYTF.

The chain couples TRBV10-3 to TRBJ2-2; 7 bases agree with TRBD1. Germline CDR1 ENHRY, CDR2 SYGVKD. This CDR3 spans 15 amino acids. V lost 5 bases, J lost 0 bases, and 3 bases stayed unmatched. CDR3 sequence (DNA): TGTGCCATCAGTTCCGGGACAGCGAACACCGGGGAGCTGTTTTTT. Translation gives CAISSGTANTGELFF.

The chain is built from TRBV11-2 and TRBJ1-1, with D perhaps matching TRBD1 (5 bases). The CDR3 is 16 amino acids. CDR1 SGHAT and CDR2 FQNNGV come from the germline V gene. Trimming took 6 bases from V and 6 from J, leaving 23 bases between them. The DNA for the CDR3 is TGTGCCAGCAGGACGTTACGGGCAGGGAAGAGGTCTGAAGCTTTCTTT. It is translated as CASRTLRAGKRSEAFF.

The CDR3 reads CASSLTGGATFF. CDR3 nucleotide sequence: TGTGCCAGCAGTCTCACAGGGGGCGCGACTTTCTTT. The genes are TRBV6-5 and TRBJ1-1; 9 nucleotides align to TRBD1. CDR1 and CDR2 (germline): MNHEY, SVGAGI. The length of the CDR3 is 12 residues. Losses at the gene ends were 5 bases for V and 12 bases for J; bases not matched to a gene: 7.